The 15 T cell receptor beta chains in this list originate from one sample, sequenced in a study of T-cell reconstitution after alpha-beta-depleted transplantation in children. Unique molecular identifiers were used to barcode this TCRbeta library. TCRdb ran MiXCR on the PCR reads and lists one entry per CDR3 protein. The sample lists 500,000 or so distinct CDR3 sequences, about 31% occurring once. The sample was PBMCs from the stem cell graft donor, taken from the stem cell graft. All receptors come from a human donor who donated a stem cell graft to a child with aplastic anemia.

This clonotype was counted only a few times. The chain is built from TRBV9 and TRBJ2-3; D assignment may be TRBD1 or TRBD2 (6 bases each). CDR1 and CDR2 (germline): SGDLS, YYNGEE. The CDR3 has 18 amino acids. The ends were cut back, 4 bases at V and 0 bases at J, with 21 bases in the middle. For the CDR3, the DNA is TGTGCCAGCAGCCCGGACTCCTCGCTAGGGGGGAGCACAGATACGCAGTATTTT. Its protein product is CASSPDSSLGGSTDTQYF.

This clonotype was found a few times. The chain has TRBV6-2 or TRBV6-3 and TRBJ2-7; D is uncertain. The CDR3 is 14 residues long. Trimming took 6 bases from V and 2 from J, leaving 14 bases between them. The germline V gene has CDR1 MNHEY and CDR2 SVGEGT. The CDR3 region is CASSPRVGPYEQYV. The DNA for the CDR3 is TGTGCCAGCAGCCCTCGGGTAGGGCCCTACGAGCAGTACGTC.

The gene calls are TRBV12-3 or TRBV12-4 and TRBJ2-5, with D unclear. The CDR3 is 12 amino acids. The ends were cut back, 4 bases at V and 5 bases at J, with 8 bases in the middle. The chain's CDR3 is CASSSPAETQYF. DNA of the CDR3: TGTGCCAGCAGTTCCCCGGCCGAGACCCAGTACTTC.

This clonotype has only a few counts. The V gene is TRBV9, the J gene TRBJ2-1; D is possibly TRBD1 or TRBD2 (5 bases each). V was pared by 0 bases and J by 0 bases, with 16 bases between. Germline V gives CDR1 SGDLS, CDR2 YYNGEE. The CDR3 spans 18 residues. The CDR3 sequence: CASSVAGGGRGSYNEQFF. Written as DNA, the CDR3 is TGTGCCAGCAGCGTAGCGGGCGGAGGAAGGGGCTCCTACAATGAGCAGTTCTTC.

This clonotype has a count of ten or more. The V gene is TRBV10-3, the J gene TRBJ2-1; D gene uncertain. CDR3 size: 11 residues. The germline V and J ends were trimmed by 10 bases and 7 bases, with 11 bases remaining between them. Germline loops: CDR1 ENHRY, CDR2 SYGVKD. The CDR3 DNA reads TGTGCCAGTAGACAACGGAATGAGCAGTTCTTC. This gives the protein CASRQRNEQFF.

This clonotype turned up a few times. CDR3 protein: CASSLARQGSTDTQYF. CDR3 in DNA: TGTGCCAGCAGCTTGGCCCGTCAGGGTTCCACAGATACGCAGTATTTT. This rearrangement joins TRBV5-5 to TRBJ2-3, with a weak D call TRBD1 (5 bases). Germline V lookup: CDR1 SGHKS, CDR2 YYEKEE (reference sequence). V was shortened by 0 bases and J by 2 bases, with 13 bases between the two germline ends. The CDR3 contains 16 residues.

The V gene is TRBV29-1, the J gene TRBJ2-3, with D possibly matching TRBD2 (5 bases). The CDR3 totals 13 residues. V was pared by 2 bases and J by 6 bases, with 12 bases between. The germline V gene has CDR1 SQVTM and CDR2 ANQGSEA. For the CDR3, the DNA is TGCAGCGTTGAACGGGCGAGAGGGGATACGCAGTATTTT. Protein product: CSVERARGDTQYF.

There are a few counts of this clonotype. The CDR3 bases are TGTGCCAGCAGCCAAGGGGATCAGGGCCCATATGGCTACACCTTC. Amino acids: CASSQGDQGPYGYTF. The J gene is TRBJ1-2, the V gene TRBV3-1; a possible D gene is TRBD1 (5 bases). The CDR3 has 15 amino acids. V gave up 1 base and J gave up 5 bases, with 14 bases separating them. CDR1 and CDR2 from the germline V gene are LGHDT and YNNKEL (reference sequence).

This clonotype was detected once. The J gene is TRBJ1-5, the V gene TRBV9, with 7 bases that match TRBD1. V was clipped by 2 bases and J by 6 bases; unmatched bases: 5. This CDR3 spans 14 amino acids. Germline CDR1 reads SGDLS; CDR2 reads YYNGEE. CDR3 sequence reads: CASSVDRESQPQHF. CDR3 in DNA: TGTGCCAGCAGCGTCGACAGGGAAAGTCAGCCCCAGCATTTT.

V usage is TRBV28 and J usage is TRBJ2-5; 9 bases match TRBD1. The length of the CDR3 is 16 residues. V gave up 5 bases and J gave up 4 bases; unmatched junction bases: 11. CDR1 is MDHEN and CDR2 is SYDVKM in the germline V gene. The CDR3 DNA is TGTGCCAGCAGTGCCCTACCGGGACAGGGCCGAGAGACCCAGTACTTC. The encoded protein is CASSALPGQGRETQYF.

The CDR3 spells CASSSGQASLGVNYGYTF. The CDR3 bases are TGCGCCAGCAGCTCGGGACAGGCGAGCTTAGGGGTTAACTATGGCTACACCTTC. This sequence joins TRBV5-1 and TRBJ1-2, with 8 bases fitting TRBD1. The CDR3 sequence is 18 residues long. Germline V gene data show CDR1 as SGHRS and CDR2 as YFSETQ. Trimming at V came to 3 bases and at J to 1 base, leaving 14 bases not matched to a gene.

This clonotype has just one count. The CDR3 here is CASSIRSLAVTDTQYF. The CDR3, as DNA: TGTGCCAGTAGTATTCGTTCCCTAGCGGTTACAGATACGCAGTATTTT. The J gene is TRBJ2-3, the V gene TRBV19; the match to TRBD2 covers 7 bases. In germline, CDR1 is LNHDA, CDR2 SQIVND (reference sequence). Trimming cost V 3 bases and J 3 bases; bases outside gene matches: 9. This CDR3 is built from 16 residues.

The chain joins TRBV12-3 or TRBV12-4 to TRBJ1-5; D remains unclear. Trimming took off 7 bases at V and 4 bases at J, with 8 bases between the two ends. The CDR3 loop spans 12 amino acids. The CDR3 region has the DNA TGTGCCAGCAACCTTTTTAATCAGCCCCAGCATTTT. Encoded protein: CASNLFNQPQHF.

The chain combines TRBV30 with TRBJ1-5, with TRBD1 matching over 8 bases. Germline-derived CDR1 and CDR2 are GTSNPN and SVGIG (reference sequence). Losses at the gene ends were 0 bases for V and 7 bases for J; bases not matched to a gene: 20. The CDR3 covers 19 residues. Here the CDR3 reads CAWSVRLTDRVVMGQPQHF. CDR3 coding DNA: TGTGCCTGGAGTGTTCGACTTACGGACAGGGTGGTTATGGGACAGCCCCAGCATTTT.

V usage is TRBV7-2 and J usage is TRBJ1-2; D possibly corresponds to TRBD1 (6 bases). Per the germline V gene, CDR1 is SGHTA and CDR2 is FQGNSA. Trimming removed 5 bases at V and 0 bases at J, with 19 bases between. The CDR3 covers 17 residues. CDR3 bases: TGTGCCAGCAGCATTAGTACCGTTAGACAGGCTAACTATGGCTACACCTTC. Translated: CASSISTVRQANYGYTF.